This TCR beta chain was recorded in a study of T cell responses to AZD1222 COVID-19 vaccine. The table came from immunoSEQ multiplex PCR; TCRdb's copy has only in-frame clones and leaves some out. The sample includes about 110,000 clones, approximately 83% of them seen just once. V lost 7 bases and J 2 bases, leaving 6 bases between the germline ends. In germline, CDR1 is MNHEY, CDR2 SVGAGI. The CDR3 is made up of 12 amino acids. Material: peripheral blood, obtained on day 0 of AZD1222 vaccination. The origin of this receptor is an adult in good health. V and J are TRBV6-5 and TRBJ2-1; weak D call: TRBD2 (5 bases). CDR3 nucleotide sequence: TGTGCCAGCATCGGGACCTACAATGAGCAGTTCTTC. It encodes CASIGTYNEQFF.